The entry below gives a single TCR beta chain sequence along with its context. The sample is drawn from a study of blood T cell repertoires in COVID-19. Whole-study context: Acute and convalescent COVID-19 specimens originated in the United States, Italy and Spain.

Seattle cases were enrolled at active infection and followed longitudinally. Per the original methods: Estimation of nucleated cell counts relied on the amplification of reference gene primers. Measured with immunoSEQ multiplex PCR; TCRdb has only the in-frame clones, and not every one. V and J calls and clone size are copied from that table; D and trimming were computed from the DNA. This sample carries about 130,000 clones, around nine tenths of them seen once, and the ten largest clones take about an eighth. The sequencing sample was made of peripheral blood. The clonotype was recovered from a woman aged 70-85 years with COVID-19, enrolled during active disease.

The CDR3 here is CASSPFLKTTRSYASSGANVLTF. The CDR3 nucleotides read TGTGCCAGCAGCCCCTTCCTCAAAACTACACGGTCCTACGCGAGCTCTGGGGCCAACGTCCTGACTTTC. The chain is built from TRBV9 and TRBJ2-6; D gene unclear. Trimming took off 4 bases at V and 0 bases at J, with 32 bases between the two ends. Germline values: CDR1 SGDLS, CDR2 YYNGEE. The CDR3 sequence is 23 residues long. The entire variable domain, with the rest obtained from reference TRBV9 and TRBJ2-6, is as follows: DSGVTQTPKHLITATGQRVTLRCSPRSGDLSVYWYQQSLDQGLQFLIQYYNGEERAKGNILERFSAQQFPDLHSELNLSSLELGDSALYFCASSPFLKTTRSYASSGANVLTFGAGSRLTVL.